The present entry profiles one T cell receptor (beta chain) with its context. The antigen remains unidentified. The primer mix had 60 Vbeta and 13 Jbeta primers. The assay was immunoSEQ multiplex PCR, and TCRdb's table has in-frame clones only and misses some. The sample carries 150,000 to 200,000 clones, more than 60% recorded once. Germline V gene data show CDR1 as MDHEN and CDR2 as SYDVKM. The length of the CDR3 is 17 residues. V was pared by 0 bases and J by 6 bases, with 12 bases of the junction left unmatched. The data derive from a study of cytomegalovirus exposure and HLA in healthy donors. Findings and caveats of the study: Across all donors, roughly uniform sequencing depth was an assumption of the presence/absence analyses. Among the most significant clusters, several appeared linked to common viral pathogens in a later analysis. Sequencing probably produced one cluster of sequence variants that were highly shared.

The receptor was isolated from a young man in good health and CMV-seropositive. Input material: PBMCs. The V call is TRBV28, the J call TRBJ2-7; 9 bases align to TRBD2. As DNA, the CDR3 is TGTGCCAGCAGTTTATGGAGTCTGGCGGGAGGGCCGGGCGAGCAGTACTTC. Protein product: CASSLWSLAGGPGEQYF.